Listed here is a single T cell receptor beta chain. The antigen is undetermined. The data belong to a study of CXCR3-negative and CXCR3-positive naive CD8 T cells. Study outcomes and limitations: Diversity was high in both naive subsets and much lower in memory cells.

Libraries were UMI-labeled 5' RACE TRB cDNA. TCRdb reprocessed the 5' RACE reads and stores each CDR3 protein as one record, lacking DNA. This listing includes around 81,000 distinct CDR3 sequences. Sequenced material: naive CXCR3- CD8+ T cells from blood. Subset described: CD45RO-CCR7+CD27+CD95- naive CD8+ T cells lacking CXCR3 (TNR3-). The TCR sequence derives from a human donor in good health. Some clones in this sample may be carry-over from other donors' samples.

CDR3: CASSQDGGASYEQYF. The rearrangement links TRBV4-3 to TRBJ2-7; TCRdb lists TRBD1, though no DNA is available to test this call. Germline CDR1 and CDR2: LGHNA and YSLEER. This CDR3 is built from 15 residues.